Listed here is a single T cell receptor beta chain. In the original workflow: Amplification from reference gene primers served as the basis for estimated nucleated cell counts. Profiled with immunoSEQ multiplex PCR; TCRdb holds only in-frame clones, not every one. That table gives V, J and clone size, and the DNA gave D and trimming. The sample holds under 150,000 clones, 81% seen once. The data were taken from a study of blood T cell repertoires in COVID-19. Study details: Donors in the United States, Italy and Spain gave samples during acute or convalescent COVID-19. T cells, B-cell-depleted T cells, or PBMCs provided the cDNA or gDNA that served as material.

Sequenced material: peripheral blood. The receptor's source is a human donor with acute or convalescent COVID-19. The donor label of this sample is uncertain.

The CDR3: CAIQGMNTEAFF. The CDR3 region has the DNA TGTGCCATACAGGGAATGAACACTGAAGCTTTCTTT. The chain employs TRBV24-1 and TRBJ1-1; D possibly corresponds to TRBD1 (6 bases). CDR1 is KGHDR and CDR2 is SFDVKD in the germline V gene. The CDR3 totals 12 residues. V lost 11 bases to trimming and J lost 0 bases, with 9 bases between them.